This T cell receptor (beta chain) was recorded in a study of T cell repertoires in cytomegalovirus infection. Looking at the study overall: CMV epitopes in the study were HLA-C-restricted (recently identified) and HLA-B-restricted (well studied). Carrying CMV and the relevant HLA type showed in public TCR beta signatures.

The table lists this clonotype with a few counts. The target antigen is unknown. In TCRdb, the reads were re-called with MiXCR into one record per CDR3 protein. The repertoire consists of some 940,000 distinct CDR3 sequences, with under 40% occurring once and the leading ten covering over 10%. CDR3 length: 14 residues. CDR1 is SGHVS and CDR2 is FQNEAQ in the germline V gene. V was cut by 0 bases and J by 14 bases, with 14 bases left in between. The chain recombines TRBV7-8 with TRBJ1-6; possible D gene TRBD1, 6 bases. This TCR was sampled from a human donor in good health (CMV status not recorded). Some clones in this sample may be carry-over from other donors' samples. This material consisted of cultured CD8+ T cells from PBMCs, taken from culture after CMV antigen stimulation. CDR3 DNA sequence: TGTGCCAGCAGCTTAGCGATAGGGGGTAGGACCCTCCACTTT. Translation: CASSLAIGGRTLHF.